These T cell receptor beta chains were read from a single sample in a study of T-cell memory formation after mild COVID-19. TCRdb re-called the 5' RACE reads through MiXCR, storing one row per CDR3 protein. In the table there are under 550,000 distinct CDR3 sequences, roughly 18% of which are singletons. The sample comprised PBMCs or a T cell subset sorted from them (not recorded which). The receptor set was obtained from an adult woman who had mild COVID-19 (a few samples of this study predate the infection). Cell type and time point are not known. Both conserved end residues are part of each CDR3. Fields, in order: J gene, V gene, clone size, D gene, CDR3 protein, CDR3 DNA. D genes are given only for firm matches. Some rows mark clone size as missing; the rest say once, few, many or name a class of expanded clone.

J gene: TRBJ2-7; V gene: TRBV4-1; clone size: .; D gene: .; CDR3 protein: CASSQAAGTPYEQYF; CDR3 DNA: TGCGCCAGCAGCCAAGCGGCGGGGACCCCCTACGAGCAGTACTTC
J gene: TRBJ2-7; V gene: TRBV12-3/TRBV12-4; clone size: many; D gene: .; CDR3 protein: CASSFGSYEQYF; CDR3 DNA: TGTGCCAGCAGCTTCGGGTCCTACGAGCAGTACTTC
J gene: TRBJ1-4; V gene: TRBV5-4; clone size: .; D gene: .; CDR3 protein: CASSLGGRTNEKLFF; CDR3 DNA: TGTGCCAGCAGCTTGGGAGGGCGGACTAATGAAAAACTGTTTTTT
J gene: TRBJ1-2; V gene: TRBV5-5; clone size: few; D gene: TRBD1; CDR3 protein: CASSIGTGTELGYTF; CDR3 DNA: TGTGCCAGCAGCATTGGGACAGGGACGGAACTGGGCTACACCTTC
J gene: TRBJ2-7; V gene: TRBV27; clone size: .; D gene: TRBD1; CDR3 protein: CASSFRRGQGFVPQYF; CDR3 DNA: TGTGCCAGCAGTTTTCGCCGGGGACAGGGATTCGTCCCGCAGTACTTC
J gene: TRBJ2-5; V gene: TRBV5-1; clone size: .; D gene: .; CDR3 protein: CASSSGHQRETQYF; CDR3 DNA: TGCGCCAGCAGCTCGGGACACCAGCGTGAGACCCAGTACTTC
J gene: TRBJ2-5; V gene: TRBV18; clone size: few; D gene: .; CDR3 protein: CASSPLGEETQYF; CDR3 DNA: TGTGCCAGCTCACCTTTGGGCGAAGAGACCCAGTACTTC
J gene: TRBJ1-5; V gene: TRBV12-3/TRBV12-4; clone size: many; D gene: .; CDR3 protein: CASSLARDQPQHF; CDR3 DNA: TGTGCCAGCAGTTTAGCCCGGGACCAGCCCCAGCATTTT
J gene: TRBJ1-1; V gene: TRBV20-1; clone size: few; D gene: .; CDR3 protein: CSARPQEGLTEAFF; CDR3 DNA: TGCAGTGCTAGACCCCAGGAGGGATTAACTGAAGCTTTCTTT
J gene: TRBJ2-7; V gene: TRBV7-9; clone size: few; D gene: .; CDR3 protein: CASSLGPGVPSYEQYF; CDR3 DNA: TGTGCCAGCAGCTTAGGTCCCGGGGTCCCCTCCTACGAGCAGTACTTC
J gene: TRBJ1-1; V gene: TRBV6-2/TRBV6-3; clone size: many; D gene: TRBD1; CDR3 protein: CASRDRVTEAFF; CDR3 DNA: TGTGCCAGCAGGGACAGGGTCACTGAAGCTTTCTTT
J gene: TRBJ2-2; V gene: TRBV3-1; clone size: .; D gene: TRBD2; CDR3 protein: CASSRTLVRGGAAGELFF; CDR3 DNA: TGTGCCAGCAGCCGTACCCTCGTTCGCGGGGGGGCGGCCGGGGAGCTGTTTTTT
J gene: TRBJ2-1; V gene: TRBV2; clone size: .; D gene: .; CDR3 protein: CAGTTGRRLFF; CDR3 DNA: TGTGCCGGTACAACTGGAAGGAGGCTGTTCTTC
J gene: TRBJ1-6; V gene: TRBV5-1; clone size: few; D gene: .; CDR3 protein: CASSLDRSSSYNSPLHF; CDR3 DNA: TGCGCCAGCAGCTTGGACAGGTCGAGCTCCTATAATTCACCCCTCCACTTT
J gene: TRBJ2-5; V gene: TRBV20-1; clone size: .; D gene: .; CDR3 protein: CSAPRGPHQETQYF; CDR3 DNA: TGCAGTGCTCCGAGGGGCCCCCACCAAGAGACCCAGTACTTC
J gene: TRBJ2-3; V gene: TRBV5-1; clone size: few; D gene: TRBD2; CDR3 protein: CASSLIAGGGSDTQYF; CDR3 DNA: TGCGCCAGCAGCTTAATAGCGGGAGGAGGTTCAGATACGCAGTATTTT
J gene: TRBJ2-7; V gene: TRBV11-3; clone size: .; D gene: .; CDR3 protein: CASSRASYEQYF; CDR3 DNA: TGTGCCAGCAGCAGGGCTTCCTACGAGCAGTACTTC
J gene: TRBJ2-5; V gene: TRBV5-1; clone size: .; D gene: .; CDR3 protein: CASRNPGRTETQYF; CDR3 DNA: TGCGCCAGCCGGAACCCAGGACGTACGGAGACCCAGTACTTC
J gene: TRBJ2-2; V gene: TRBV6-2/TRBV6-3; clone size: few; D gene: TRBD2; CDR3 protein: CASSYGVSGGISGELFF; CDR3 DNA: TGTGCCAGCAGTTACGGCGTTTCGGGAGGGATTTCCGGGGAGCTGTTTTTT
J gene: TRBJ1-6; V gene: TRBV20-1; clone size: .; D gene: TRBD1; CDR3 protein: CSLQGAVNSPLHF; CDR3 DNA: TGCAGTCTACAGGGGGCCGTGAATTCACCCCTCCACTTT
J gene: TRBJ1-2; V gene: TRBV12-3/TRBV12-4; clone size: .; D gene: .; CDR3 protein: CASSFTGHGYTF; CDR3 DNA: TGTGCCAGCAGTTTTACAGGGCATGGCTACACCTTC
J gene: TRBJ1-2; V gene: TRBV14; clone size: .; D gene: .; CDR3 protein: CASSQERLGYGYTF; CDR3 DNA: TGTGCCAGCAGCCAAGAGAGGCTGGGGTATGGCTACACCTTC
J gene: TRBJ1-5; V gene: TRBV12-3/TRBV12-4; clone size: few; D gene: .; CDR3 protein: CASSQVGGGNQPQHF; CDR3 DNA: TGTGCCAGCAGCCAAGTCGGGGGAGGCAATCAGCCCCAGCATTTT
J gene: TRBJ2-2; V gene: TRBV5-4; clone size: few; D gene: .; CDR3 protein: CASSLAGQYTGELFF; CDR3 DNA: TGTGCCAGCAGCTTGGCCGGACAGTACACCGGGGAGCTGTTTTTT
J gene: TRBJ1-5; V gene: TRBV29-1; clone size: .; D gene: .; CDR3 protein: CSVGERDQPKHF; CDR3 DNA: TGCAGCGTTGGGGAAAGAGATCAGCCCAAGCATTTT
J gene: TRBJ2-2; V gene: TRBV24-1; clone size: .; D gene: TRBD2; CDR3 protein: CATGLAVNTGELFF; CDR3 DNA: TGTGCCACCGGACTAGCGGTGAACACCGGGGAGCTGTTTTTT
J gene: TRBJ2-7; V gene: TRBV3-1; clone size: few; D gene: .; CDR3 protein: CASSRNRVHEQYF; CDR3 DNA: TGTGCCAGCAGCCGTAACAGGGTCCACGAGCAGTACTTC